This is a list of T cell receptor beta chains from one sample in a study of blood T cell repertoires in COVID-19. Only in-frame clones appear in the TCRdb table, and some are missing; sequencing was by immunoSEQ multiplex PCR. This sample has about 210,000 clones, with over 75% found just once. Sequencing input: peripheral blood. The receptors were sampled from a human donor in a cohort sampled during active COVID-19. Each CDR3 is given with its conserved first and last residue. D genes are given only for firm matches. Clone size is stated in some rows and not others, as once, few, many or a class when expanded.

v_call	j_call	cdr3_length	clone_size	d_call	cdr3_aa	cdr3_nt
TRBV5-1	TRBJ2-3	14	few	TRBD1	CASSKESGGDTQYF	TGCGCCAGCAGCAAGGAGTCAGGGGGTGATACGCAGTATTTT
TRBV5-4	TRBJ2-1	16	NA	NA	CASSPNPGSSYNEQFF	TGTGCCAGCAGCCCCAACCCAGGAAGCTCCTACAATGAGCAGTTCTTC
TRBV28	TRBJ1-5	15	NA	NA	CASRPRWSVYQPQHF	TGTGCCAGCAGGCCTAGGTGGTCAGTTTATCAGCCCCAGCATTTT
TRBV7-9	TRBJ2-2	16	few	NA	CASSLVGGARPGELFF	TGTGCCAGCAGCTTAGTTGGAGGGGCGCGTCCCGGGGAGCTGTTTTTT
TRBV3-1/TRBV3-2	TRBJ1-1	14	NA	NA	CASSLLIGNTEAFF	TGTGCCAGCAGTCTCCTAATCGGGAACACTGAAGCTTTCTTT
TRBV30	TRBJ1-5	13	many	NA	CAWSAGGNQPQHF	TGTGCCTGGAGTGCCGGGGGTAATCAGCCCCAGCATTTT
TRBV18	TRBJ2-7	14	few	NA	CASSLGRPPYEQYF	TGTGCCAGCTCACTGGGGAGGCCCCCCTACGAGCAGTACTTC
TRBV7-2	TRBJ2-7	17	NA	NA	CASSSTIARDSLYEQYF	TGTGCCAGCAGCTCCACCATAGCTCGGGACTCCTTATACGAGCAGTACTTC
TRBV6-5	TRBJ2-7	10	once	NA	CASSVYEQYF	TGTGCCAGCAGCGTATACGAGCAGTACTTC
TRBV5-1	TRBJ2-7	14	NA	TRBD1	CASSIDRELSEQYF	TGCGCCAGCAGCATAGACAGGGAACTGAGCGAGCAGTACTTC
TRBV6-1	TRBJ1-2	15	NA	NA	CASSEGAVGDYGYTF	TGTGCCAGCAGTGAAGGGGCAGTAGGGGACTATGGCTACACCTTC
TRBV28	TRBJ2-3	14	NA	NA	CASSLVGRVNTQYF	TGTGCCAGCAGTTTGGTAGGCCGGGTAAATACGCAGTATTTT
TRBV6-5	TRBJ2-2	15	NA	NA	CASSYSPSSYGELFF	TGTGCCAGCAGTTACTCGCCTAGTTCCTACGGGGAGCTGTTTTTT
TRBV24-1	TRBJ2-5	13	NA	NA	CATSDLYAGTQYF	TGTGCCACCAGTGATTTGTACGCGGGGACCCAGTACTTC
TRBV14	TRBJ2-1	16	NA	TRBD2	CASSLSGGASYNEQFF	TGTGCCAGCAGCCTTAGCGGGGGGGCTTCCTACAATGAGCAGTTCTTC
TRBV5-5	TRBJ2-1	13	few	NA	CASSFPGDHEQFF	TGTGCCAGCAGCTTCCCGGGAGACCATGAGCAGTTCTTC
TRBV27	TRBJ2-7	15	NA	NA	CASSLGPGLSYEQYF	TGTGCCAGCAGTTTAGGGCCAGGGCTATCCTACGAGCAGTACTTC
TRBV14	TRBJ2-7	15	many	TRBD1	CASSQVADRAYEQYF	TGTGCCAGCAGCCAAGTAGCGGACAGGGCCTACGAGCAGTACTTC
TRBV19	TRBJ2-1	15	NA	NA	CASRGWRGLNNEQFF	TGTGCCAGCCGAGGGTGGCGGGGGCTAAACAATGAGCAGTTCTTC
TRBV28	TRBJ1-1	15	many	NA	CASSLTGTLGTEAFF	TGTGCCAGCAGTTTAACCGGGACTCTGGGAACTGAAGCTTTCTTT
TRBV20-1	TRBJ1-4	13	NA	NA	CSASIGQGEKLFF	TGCAGTGCTAGTATAGGGCAGGGTGAAAAACTGTTTTTT
TRBV5-1	TRBJ2-2	15	NA	NA	CASSPRGLSTGELFF	TGCGCCAGCAGCCCACGAGGGCTCAGCACCGGGGAGCTGTTTTTT
TRBV5-1	TRBJ1-3	17	NA	TRBD1	CASSSPAGQGGRNTIYF	TGCGCCAGCAGCTCACCGGCAGGACAGGGGGGTCGAAACACCATATATTTT
TRBV5-1	TRBJ2-5	16	NA	NA	CASSPVTGRSRETQYF	TGCGCCAGCAGCCCCGTGACGGGAAGGTCAAGGGAGACCCAGTACTTC
TRBV5-1	TRBJ1-6	14	NA	NA	CASSYGNNNSPLHF	TGCGCCAGCAGCTACGGGAACAATAATTCACCCCTCCACTTT
TRBV6-4	TRBJ2-1	15	NA	TRBD2	CASSRTSGGMNEQFF	TGTGCCAGCAGCCGGACTAGCGGGGGGATGAATGAGCAGTTCTTC
TRBV5-8	TRBJ2-1	14	NA	NA	CASSFTLSRDEQFF	TGTGCCAGCAGCTTTACACTCTCCAGGGATGAGCAGTTCTTC
TRBV2	TRBJ1-4	13	NA	TRBD1	CASRGQGGEKLFF	TGTGCCAGCAGGGGACAGGGTGGGGAAAAACTGTTTTTT
TRBV2	TRBJ2-1	17	once	NA	CASSENGAGAGFNEQFF	TGTGCCAGCAGTGAAAATGGGGCAGGGGCTGGCTTCAATGAGCAGTTCTTC
TRBV7-6	TRBJ1-2	17	NA	NA	CASSSHPRGGLDYGYTF	TGTGCCAGCAGCTCACACCCCCGGGGGGGTTTGGACTATGGCTACACCTTC
TRBV7-7	TRBJ1-3	13	few	NA	CASSQDSGNTIYF	TGTGCTAGCAGCCAGGACTCTGGAAACACCATATATTTT
TRBV7-9	TRBJ1-2	16	NA	TRBD1	CASSFFRDRPSYGYTF	TGTGCCAGCAGCTTTTTCCGGGACAGGCCCTCCTATGGCTACACCTTC
TRBV25-1	TRBJ1-2	13	NA	TRBD1	CASSGGQGTGYTF	TGTGCCAGCAGTGGGGGACAGGGCACGGGCTACACCTTC
TRBV9	TRBJ2-5	14	few	NA	CASSALLVGETQYF	TGTGCCAGCAGCGCCCTACTAGTAGGAGAGACCCAGTACTTC
TRBV19	TRBJ1-5	15	NA	TRBD1	CASSTGQGPTQPQHF	TGTGCCAGTAGTACCGGACAGGGGCCCACTCAGCCCCAGCATTTT
TRBV28	TRBJ2-5	14	NA	TRBD2	CASSREGLQETQYF	TGTGCCAGCTCAAGGGAGGGGCTCCAAGAGACCCAGTACTTC
TRBV6-5	TRBJ1-2	15	NA	NA	CASGPYGGGYYGYTF	TGTGCCAGCGGACCGTATGGGGGGGGTTACTATGGCTACACCTTC
TRBV4-3	TRBJ2-1	14	NA	NA	CASSRSSAYNEQFF	TGCGCCAGCAGCCGGTCTAGCGCCTACAATGAGCAGTTCTTC
TRBV18	TRBJ2-1	16	NA	NA	CASSPKTFNRDNEQFF	TGTGCCAGCTCACCAAAGACGTTCAACAGGGACAATGAGCAGTTCTTC
TRBV21-1	TRBJ1-2	10	NA	NA	CASGGGGYTF	TGTGCCAGCGGGGGGGGCGGCTACACCTTC
TRBV5-6	TRBJ1-5	14	once	NA	CASSSLLSNQPQHF	TGTGCCAGCAGCTCCTTGTTGAGCAATCAGCCCCAGCATTTT
TRBV5-1	TRBJ2-7	16	once	NA	CASSSSGTLLSYEQYF	TGCGCCAGCAGCTCCTCCGGGACACTACTCTCCTACGAGCAGTACTTC
TRBV11-2	TRBJ2-1	17	NA	TRBD2	CASSRLAGGSSYNEQFF	TGTGCCAGCAGCCGACTAGCGGGGGGTAGCTCCTACAATGAGCAGTTCTTC
TRBV18	TRBJ1-4	16	NA	NA	CASSPISLPTNEKLFF	TGTGCCAGCTCACCCATCTCTCTGCCCACAAATGAAAAACTGTTTTTT
TRBV7-2	TRBJ2-7	15	NA	TRBD1	CASSLDKDRGNEQYF	TGTGCCAGCAGCTTAGATAAGGACAGGGGGAACGAGCAGTACTTC
TRBV18	TRBJ1-3	14	NA	NA	CASSPEGTGNTIYF	TGTGCCAGCTCACCAGAGGGTACTGGAAACACCATATATTTT
TRBV6-2/TRBV6-3	TRBJ1-5	15	NA	TRBD1	CASSYATGSSWPQHF	TGTGCCAGCAGTTACGCGACAGGGTCCTCATGGCCCCAGCATTTT
TRBV7-9	TRBJ1-1	14	NA	NA	CASSVGLRDTEAFF	TGTGCCAGCAGCGTCGGACTGAGGGACACTGAAGCTTTCTTT
TRBV6-5	TRBJ1-4	16	NA	TRBD1	CASSYHRGTLNEKLFF	TGTGCCAGCAGTTACCACAGGGGGACTCTTAATGAAAAACTGTTTTTT